The present entry profiles one T cell receptor beta chain with its context. The antigen this receptor binds is unknown. No much larger clone is present one base from it, and per-base qualities are unavailable. These data come from a study of T-cell memory formation after mild COVID-19 (dated by TCRdb to 2020 to 2023). Notes on the research overall: TCR sequence clusters from the two donors were found to be largely donor specific. In a couple of donors, T-cell clones that expanded and contracted after mild COVID-19 were tracked by sequencing TCRalpha and TCRbeta repertoires over time. Two young, previously healthy adult volunteers, one female and one male, were included in the cohort. The research as a whole found: Balanced CD4/CD8 phenotypes were observed for clones contracting from day 15 to 85, whereas a bias towards CD4+ was observed for a second wave of clones expanding from day 15 to 37. Contracting CD4+ clones turned up mainly in the CM and EM memory subsets, whereas EMRA was where CD8+ clones were enriched. The study included only a couple of mild cases, and larger cohorts that include severe cases with pre-infection samples were judged to be necessary. SARS-CoV-2 specificity of the second-wave clones peaking on day 37 was not confirmed. Some responding clones were detected in pre-infection memory, which suggested that pre-existing cross-reactive memory T cells had joined the SARS-CoV-2 response.

Ficoll-Paque density gradient centrifugation was the method used to isolate PBMCs. The sequencer was an Illumina NovaSeq 6000. TCRalpha and TCRbeta cDNA libraries were constructed by 5'RACE with constant-segment primers, with sample barcodes and unique molecular identifiers being introduced. Trizol reagent was used to extract RNA from every sample. Amplification of the libraries took two PCR steps, and the second step added a second sample barcode plus Illumina TruSeq adapters. Sequencing of libraries was performed on an Illumina NovaSeq with 2 x 150 bp paired-end reads. Turning to the authors' computational methods: Demultiplexing of reads and collapsing into UMI-guided consensus sequences were performed with migec v1.2.7. Using mixcr v2.1.11, the UMI consensuses were aligned to TRA and TRB V and J templates and assembled into clonotypes. A clonotype was counted as expanded or contracted only when both edgeR and NoisET called the clonotype significant, with the noise models trained on biological replicates. For edgeR calls, the cutoffs were a false discovery rate-adjusted p below 0.01 and a log2 fold-change threshold of 1. As an exploratory analysis of dynamics, max-normalized trajectories of the 1000 most abundant clonotypes were examined by PCA with hierarchical clustering. Each responding clone was given a CD4 or CD8 phenotype based on the CD4+ and CD8+ repertoires, which had been sequenced separately. Using fastp at Q25 and MiXCR, TCRdb reprocessed the public reads and kept productive beta chains. Entries are consolidated by CDR3 protein sequence, retaining the most common genes and DNA. The V and J calls come from TCRdb's annotation, not from the publication. Within this sample are about 140,000 distinct CDR3 sequences, with about 14% of them counted one time only. Less than 15% of the sample goes to the ten largest clones.

The sequenced sample consisted of PBMCs or a T cell subset sorted from them (not recorded which). The source of this sequence is an adult woman who had mild COVID-19 (a few samples of this study predate the infection). The sample titles of this study are shuffled in the database, so cell type and time point are left out; the donor was told from shared clones.

The CDR3 region has the sequence CASSPRGQGASYEQYF. The nucleotide sequence reads TGTGCCAGCAGTCCCAGGGGACAGGGGGCTTCCTACGAGCAGTACTTC. The rearranged chain carries TRBV27 and TRBJ2-7, and TRBD1 aligns with 12 junction nucleotides. From a lookup of the germline V gene (reference sequence), CDR1 and CDR2 are MNHEY and SMNVEV. There are 16 amino acids in the CDR3, from cysteine to phenylalanine inclusive. Only the CDR3 DNA stays, 48 bases, in frame from base 1. Unmatched junction bases come to 6, with V trimmed by 5 bases and J by 1 base.